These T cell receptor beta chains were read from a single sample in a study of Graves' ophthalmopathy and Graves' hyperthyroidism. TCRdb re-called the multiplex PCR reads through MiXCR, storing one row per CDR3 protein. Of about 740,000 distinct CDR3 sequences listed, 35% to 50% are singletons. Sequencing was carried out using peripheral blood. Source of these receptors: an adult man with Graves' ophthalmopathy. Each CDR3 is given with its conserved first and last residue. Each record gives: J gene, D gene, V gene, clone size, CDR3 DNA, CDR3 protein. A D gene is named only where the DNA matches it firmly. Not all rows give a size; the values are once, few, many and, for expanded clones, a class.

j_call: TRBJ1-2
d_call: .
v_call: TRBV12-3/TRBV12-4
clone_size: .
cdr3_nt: TGTGCCAGCAGTTTAGCAGGCTATGGCCACACCTTC
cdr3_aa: CASSLAGYGHTF

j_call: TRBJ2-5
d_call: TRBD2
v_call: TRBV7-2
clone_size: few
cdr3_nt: TGTGCCAGCAGCTTGGTGGGACTATCTCAAGAGACCCAGTACTTC
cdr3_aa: CASSLVGLSQETQYF

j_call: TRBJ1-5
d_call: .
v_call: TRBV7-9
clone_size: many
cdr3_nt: TGTGCCAGCAGCCTAGTAGGGGAGAATCAGCCCCAGCATTTT
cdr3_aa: CASSLVGENQPQHF

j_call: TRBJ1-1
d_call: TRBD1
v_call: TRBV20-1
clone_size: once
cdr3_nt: TGCAGTGCAGCTGGACAGGCGAGCAGCACTGAAGCTTCCTTT
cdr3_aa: CSAAGQASSTEASF

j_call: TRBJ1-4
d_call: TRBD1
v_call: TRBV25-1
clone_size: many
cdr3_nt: TGTGCCAGCAGGCAAACAGGGGGCGGTGAAAAACTGTTTTTT
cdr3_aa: CASRQTGGGEKLFF

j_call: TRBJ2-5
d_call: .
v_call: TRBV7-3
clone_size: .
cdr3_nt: TGTGCCAGCAGCGTTGGGTGGCTACAGGGTAACCAAGAGACCCAGTACTTC
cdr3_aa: CASSVGWLQGNQETQYF

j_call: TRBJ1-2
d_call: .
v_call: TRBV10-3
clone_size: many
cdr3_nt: TGTGCCTCAAGGGCAGCAACCTCTAACTATGGCTACACCTTC
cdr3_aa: CASRAATSNYGYTF

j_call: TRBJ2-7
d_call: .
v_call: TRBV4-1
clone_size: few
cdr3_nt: TGCGCCAGCAGCCAAGCCTTGCGAGGCGAGCAGTACTTC
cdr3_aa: CASSQALRGEQYF

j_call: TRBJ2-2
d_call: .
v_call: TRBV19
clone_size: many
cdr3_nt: TGTGCCACCTCCCCCGGGACTGCGGGGGAGCTGTTTTTT
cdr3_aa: CATSPGTAGELFF

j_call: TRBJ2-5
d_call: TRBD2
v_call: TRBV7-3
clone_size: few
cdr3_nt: TGTGCCAGCAGCTTAGGACTAGCGAGCGCAGAGACCCAGTACTTC
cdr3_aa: CASSLGLASAETQYF

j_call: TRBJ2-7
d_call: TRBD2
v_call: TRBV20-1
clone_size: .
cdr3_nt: TGCAGTGCTAGAGCGGTCCTAGCGGTCTACGAGCAGTACTTC
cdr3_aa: CSARAVLAVYEQYF

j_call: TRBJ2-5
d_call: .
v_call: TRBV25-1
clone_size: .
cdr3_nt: TGTGCCAGCAACTCCCGAGGTCGTATGGAGACCCAGTACTTC
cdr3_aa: CASNSRGRMETQYF

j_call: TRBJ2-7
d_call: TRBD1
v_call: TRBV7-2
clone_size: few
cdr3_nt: TGCGCCAGCAGCCAACAGGGGGATGACTACGAGCAGTACTTC
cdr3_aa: CASSQQGDDYEQYF

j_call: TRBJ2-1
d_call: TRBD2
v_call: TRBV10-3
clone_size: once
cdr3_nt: TGTGCCATCAGCATAGCGGGAGGGCCTACATACGAGCAGTTCTTC
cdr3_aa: CAISIAGGPTYEQFF

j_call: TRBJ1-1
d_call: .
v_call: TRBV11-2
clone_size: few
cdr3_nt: TGTGCCAGCAGCTTAGACCTGGGGACTGAAGCTTTCTTT
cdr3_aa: CASSLDLGTEAFF

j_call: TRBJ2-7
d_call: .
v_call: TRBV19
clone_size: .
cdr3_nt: TGTGCCAGTAGTATAGACGCAGGGAACCGGGAGCAGTACTTC
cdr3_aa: CASSIDAGNREQYF

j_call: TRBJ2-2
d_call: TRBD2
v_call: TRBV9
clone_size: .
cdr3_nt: TGTGCCAGCAGCCTGACTAGCGGCGGGGACACCGGGGAGCTGTTTTTT
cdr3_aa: CASSLTSGGDTGELFF

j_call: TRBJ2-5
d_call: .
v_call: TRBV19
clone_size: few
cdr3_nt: TGTGCCAGTAGTAGTTGGGTCAGGGGGGGGCAAGAGACCCAGTACTTC
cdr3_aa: CASSSWVRGGQETQYF

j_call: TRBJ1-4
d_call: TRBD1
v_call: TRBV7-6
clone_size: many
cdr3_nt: TGTGCCAGCAGCCACGAGGACAGGACTAATGAAAAACTGTTTTTT
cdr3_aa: CASSHEDRTNEKLFF

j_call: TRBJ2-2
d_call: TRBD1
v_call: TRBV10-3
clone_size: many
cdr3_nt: TGTGCCATCAGCGGGACAGGGAAGAACACCGGGGAGCTGTTTTTT
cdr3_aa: CAISGTGKNTGELFF

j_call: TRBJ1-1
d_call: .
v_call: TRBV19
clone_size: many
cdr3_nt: TGTGCCAGTAGTCCGAGGACAGCGATAGATGAAGCTTTCTTT
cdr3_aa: CASSPRTAIDEAFF

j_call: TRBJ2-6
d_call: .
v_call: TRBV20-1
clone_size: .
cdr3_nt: TGCAGTGCGGACAAATTCAACGTCCTGACTTTC
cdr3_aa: CSADKFNVLTF

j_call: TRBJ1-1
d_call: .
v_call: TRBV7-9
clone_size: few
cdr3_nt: TGTGCCAGCAGCTTTTCAGGACGGTTGAACACTGAAGCTTTCTTT
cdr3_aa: CASSFSGRLNTEAFF

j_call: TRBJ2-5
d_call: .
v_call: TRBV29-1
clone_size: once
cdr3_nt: TGCAGCGTTGGGCCGGGAGAGACCCAGTACTTC
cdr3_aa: CSVGPGETQYF

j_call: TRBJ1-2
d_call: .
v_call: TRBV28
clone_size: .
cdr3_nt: TGTGCCAGCAGTGCCCGGTTTTCTATGGGCTACACCTTC
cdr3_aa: CASSARFSMGYTF

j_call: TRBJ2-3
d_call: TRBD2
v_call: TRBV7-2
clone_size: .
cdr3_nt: TGTGCCAGCAGCTTAGGATCAGCGGGGGGGCCGATGGATACGCAGTATTTT
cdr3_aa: CASSLGSAGGPMDTQYF

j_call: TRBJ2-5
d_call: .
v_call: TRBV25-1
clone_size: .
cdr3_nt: TGTGCCAGTAGTATAGGCGCCGTTTTGAGGGCACAAGAGACCCAGTACTTC
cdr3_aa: CASSIGAVLRAQETQYF

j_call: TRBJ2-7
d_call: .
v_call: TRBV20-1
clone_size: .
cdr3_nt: TGCAGTGCTCCCTACCCCTACGAGCAGTACTTC
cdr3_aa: CSAPYPYEQYF

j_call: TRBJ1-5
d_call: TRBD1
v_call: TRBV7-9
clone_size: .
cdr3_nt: TGTGCCAGCAGCCATAACGGACAGGAGGGCGTTAAGCAGCCCCAGCATTTT
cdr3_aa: CASSHNGQEGVKQPQHF

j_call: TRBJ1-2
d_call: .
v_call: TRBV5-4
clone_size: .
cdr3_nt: TGTGCCAGCAGCTTGGAGGCTGTAACGGGGGCGCGGTTTGGCTACACCTTC
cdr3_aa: CASSLEAVTGARFGYTF

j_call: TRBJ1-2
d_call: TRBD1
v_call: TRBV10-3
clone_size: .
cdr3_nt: TGTGCCATCAGTAAACAGGGGACCAACTATGGCTACACCTTC
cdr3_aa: CAISKQGTNYGYTF

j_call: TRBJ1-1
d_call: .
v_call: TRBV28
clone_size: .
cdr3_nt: TGTGTCAGCAGTTTGCGACGTACGGAAGCTTTCTTT
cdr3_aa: CVSSLRRTEAFF

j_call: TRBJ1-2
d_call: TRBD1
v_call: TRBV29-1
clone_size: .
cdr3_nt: TGCAGCGGAGGGACAGGGGGTGGCTATGGCTACACCTTC
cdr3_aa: CSGGTGGGYGYTF

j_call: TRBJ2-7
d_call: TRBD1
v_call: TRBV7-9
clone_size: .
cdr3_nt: TGTGCCAGCAGTTCCGTGGGACAGGGGTACTACGAGCAGTACTTC
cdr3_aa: CASSSVGQGYYEQYF

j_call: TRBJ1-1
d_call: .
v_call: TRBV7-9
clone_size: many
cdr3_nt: TGTGCCAGCAGCCAGGCGGACACTGAAGCTTTCTTT
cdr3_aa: CASSQADTEAFF

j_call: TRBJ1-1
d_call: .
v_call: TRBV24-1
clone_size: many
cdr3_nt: TGTGCCACCAGGGGGGCGGACGCTTTGAACACTGAAGCTTTCTTT
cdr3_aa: CATRGADALNTEAFF

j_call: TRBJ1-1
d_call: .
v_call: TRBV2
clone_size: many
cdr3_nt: TGTGCCAGCAGTGAATTGAACACTGAAGCTTTCTTT
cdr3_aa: CASSELNTEAFF

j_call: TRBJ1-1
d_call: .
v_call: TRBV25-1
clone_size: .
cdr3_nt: TGTGCCAGCTCACCAACATTAGGACAGAACACTGAAGCTTTCTTT
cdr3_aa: CASSPTLGQNTEAFF

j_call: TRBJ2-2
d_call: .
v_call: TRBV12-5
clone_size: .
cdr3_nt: TGTGCCAGCAGTTTTCTCGGGGAGCTGTTTTTT
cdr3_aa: CASSFLGELFF

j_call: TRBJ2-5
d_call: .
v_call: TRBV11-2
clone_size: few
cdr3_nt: TGTGCCAGCAGCCCCCCTCGACACCAAGAGACCCAGTACTTC
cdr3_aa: CASSPPRHQETQYF

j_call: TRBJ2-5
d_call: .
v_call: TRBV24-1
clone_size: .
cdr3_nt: TGTGCCACCAGTGAGGACGGGATTAGCGGCGAGACCCAGTACTTC
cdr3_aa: CATSEDGISGETQYF

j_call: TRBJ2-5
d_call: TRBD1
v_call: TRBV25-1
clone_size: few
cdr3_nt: TGTGCCAGCAGTGAGTTAACAGGGGCCCAAGAGACCCAGTACTTC
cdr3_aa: CASSELTGAQETQYF

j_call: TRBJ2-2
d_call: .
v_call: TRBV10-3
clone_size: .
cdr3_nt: TGTGCCATCAGTGAGGAGGGGACATTAGGCGGGGAGCTGTTTTTT
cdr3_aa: CAISEEGTLGGELFF

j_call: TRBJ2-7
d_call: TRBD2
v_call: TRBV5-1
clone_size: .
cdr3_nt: TGCGCCAGCAGCCTGGGCAGGGAGGGAACAACCTACGAGCAGTACTTC
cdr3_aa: CASSLGREGTTYEQYF

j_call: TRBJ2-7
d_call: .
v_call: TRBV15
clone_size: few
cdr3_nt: TGTGCCACCAGCGATGGGACGAGCTCCTACGAGCAGTACTTC
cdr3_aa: CATSDGTSSYEQYF

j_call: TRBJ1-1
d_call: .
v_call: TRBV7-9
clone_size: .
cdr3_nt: TGTGCCAGCAGCTTAGTACAGGGAAGGAACACTGAAGCTTTCTTT
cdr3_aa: CASSLVQGRNTEAFF

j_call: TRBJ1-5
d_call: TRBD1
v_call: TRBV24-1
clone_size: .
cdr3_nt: TGTGCCAGCCTACAGGGGGCCGGCAATCAGCCCCAGCATTTT
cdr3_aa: CASLQGAGNQPQHF

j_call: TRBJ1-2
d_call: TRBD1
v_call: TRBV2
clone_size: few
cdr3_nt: TGTGCCAGCAGTAACCTCGGGGACAGATGGAACTATGGCTACACCTTC
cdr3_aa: CASSNLGDRWNYGYTF

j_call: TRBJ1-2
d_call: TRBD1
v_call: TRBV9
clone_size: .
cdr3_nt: TGTGCCAGCAGCGTAGCCCCCGGGACAGGGGCTAACTATGGCTACACCTTC
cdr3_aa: CASSVAPGTGANYGYTF

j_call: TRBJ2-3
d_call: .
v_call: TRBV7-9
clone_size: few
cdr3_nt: TGTGCCAGCAGCTTAGCTGGGGCAGATACGCAGTATTTT
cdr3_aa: CASSLAGADTQYF

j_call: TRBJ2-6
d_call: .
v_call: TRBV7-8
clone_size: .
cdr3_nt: TGTGCCAGCAGCTCTACGACCCGAAGCTCTGGGGCCAACGTCCTGACTTTC
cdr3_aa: CASSSTTRSSGANVLTF

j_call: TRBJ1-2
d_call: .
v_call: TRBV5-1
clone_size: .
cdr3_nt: TGCGCCGGCAGCGCCGACGGGGGATATGGCTACACCTTC
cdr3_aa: CAGSADGGYGYTF

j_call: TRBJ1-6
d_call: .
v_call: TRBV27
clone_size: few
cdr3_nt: TGTGCCAGCAGAGGCGACAGTGGGGTTTCACCCCTCCACTTT
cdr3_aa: CASRGDSGVSPLHF

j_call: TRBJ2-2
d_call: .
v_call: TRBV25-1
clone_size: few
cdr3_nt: TGTGCCAGCAGTATTACAGGAGGCACCGGGGAGCTGTTTTTT
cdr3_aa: CASSITGGTGELFF